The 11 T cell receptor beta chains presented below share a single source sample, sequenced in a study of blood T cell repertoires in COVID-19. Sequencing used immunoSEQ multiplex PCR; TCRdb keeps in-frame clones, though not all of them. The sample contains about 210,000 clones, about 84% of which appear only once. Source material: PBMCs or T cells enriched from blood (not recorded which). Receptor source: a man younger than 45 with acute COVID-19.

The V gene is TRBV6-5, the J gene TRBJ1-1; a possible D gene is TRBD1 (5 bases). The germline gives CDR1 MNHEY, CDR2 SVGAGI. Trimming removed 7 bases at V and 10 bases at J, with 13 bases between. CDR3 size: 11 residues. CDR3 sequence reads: CASTHGGGAFF. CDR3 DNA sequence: TGTGCCAGCACCCACGGGGGGGGAGCTTTCTTT.

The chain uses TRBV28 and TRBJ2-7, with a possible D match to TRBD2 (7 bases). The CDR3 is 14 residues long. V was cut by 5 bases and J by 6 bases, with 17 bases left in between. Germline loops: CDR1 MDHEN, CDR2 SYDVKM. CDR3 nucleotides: TGTGCCAGCAGTCGCCAAAGGGGGGGAGCCGAGCAGTACTTC. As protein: CASSRQRGGAEQYF. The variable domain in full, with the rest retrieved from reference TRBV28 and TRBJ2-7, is DVKVTQSSRYLVKRTGEKVFLECVQDMDHENMFWYRQDPGLGLRLIYFSYDVKMKEKGDIPEGYSVSREKKERFSLILESASTNQTSMYLCASSRQRGGAEQYFGPGTRLTVT.

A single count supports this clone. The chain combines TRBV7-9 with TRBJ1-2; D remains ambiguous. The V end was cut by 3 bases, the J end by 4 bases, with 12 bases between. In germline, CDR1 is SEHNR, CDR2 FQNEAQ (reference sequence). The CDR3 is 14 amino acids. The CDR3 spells CASSLSGVFYGYTF. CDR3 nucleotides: TGTGCCAGCAGCTTGTCCGGGGTGTTCTATGGCTACACCTTC.

CDR3 residues: CATRLGDNYGYTF. Here the CDR3 DNA reads TGTGCTACCAGGCTAGGGGATAACTATGGCTACACCTTC. The chain joins TRBV12-5 to TRBJ1-2; tentatively, D is TRBD1 (5 bases). The germline CDR1 and CDR2 sequences are LGHNT and FRNRAP. V was shortened by 10 bases and J by 1 base, with 13 bases between the two germline ends. This CDR3 comprises 13 residues.

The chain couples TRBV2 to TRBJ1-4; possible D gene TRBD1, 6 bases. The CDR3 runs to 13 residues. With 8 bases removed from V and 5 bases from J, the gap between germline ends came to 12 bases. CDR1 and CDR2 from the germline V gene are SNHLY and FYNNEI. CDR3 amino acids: CASHQGRNEKLFF. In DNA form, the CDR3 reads TGTGCCAGCCACCAGGGGCGAAATGAAAAACTGTTTTTT.

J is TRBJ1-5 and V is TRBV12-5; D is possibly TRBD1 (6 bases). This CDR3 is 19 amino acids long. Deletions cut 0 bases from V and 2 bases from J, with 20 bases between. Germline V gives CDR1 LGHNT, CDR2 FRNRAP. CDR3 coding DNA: TGTGCTAGTGGTTTGGTAACAGGGAGCGGTGTTTTGGGCAATCAGCCCCAGCATTTT. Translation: CASGLVTGSGVLGNQPQHF.

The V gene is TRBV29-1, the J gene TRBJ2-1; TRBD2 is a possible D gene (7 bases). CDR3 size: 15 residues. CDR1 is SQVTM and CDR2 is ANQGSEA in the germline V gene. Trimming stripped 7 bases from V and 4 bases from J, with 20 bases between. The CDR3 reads CSAERGGAKYNEQFF. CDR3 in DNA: TGCAGCGCCGAAAGAGGGGGGGCCAAATACAATGAGCAGTTCTTC.

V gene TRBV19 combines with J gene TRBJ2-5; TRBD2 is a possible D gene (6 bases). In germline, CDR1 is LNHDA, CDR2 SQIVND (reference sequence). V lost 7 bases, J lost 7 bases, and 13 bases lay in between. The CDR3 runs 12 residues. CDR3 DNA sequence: TGTGCCAGTACATGGGGGGACGGGACCCAGTACTTC. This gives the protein CASTWGDGTQYF.

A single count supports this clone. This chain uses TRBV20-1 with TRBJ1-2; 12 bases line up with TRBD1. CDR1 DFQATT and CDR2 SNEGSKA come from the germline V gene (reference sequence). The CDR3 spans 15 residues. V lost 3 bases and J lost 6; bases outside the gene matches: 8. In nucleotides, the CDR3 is TGCAGTGCTAGTATTTGGGGACAGGGGGCGGATGGCTACACCTTC. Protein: CSASIWGQGADGYTF.

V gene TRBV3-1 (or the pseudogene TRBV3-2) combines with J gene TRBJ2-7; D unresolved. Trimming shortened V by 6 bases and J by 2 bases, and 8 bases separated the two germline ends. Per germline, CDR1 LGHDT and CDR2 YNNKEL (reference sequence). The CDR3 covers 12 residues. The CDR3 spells CASRKTPYEQYF. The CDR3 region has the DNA TGTGCCAGCAGAAAGACACCCTACGAGCAGTACTTC.

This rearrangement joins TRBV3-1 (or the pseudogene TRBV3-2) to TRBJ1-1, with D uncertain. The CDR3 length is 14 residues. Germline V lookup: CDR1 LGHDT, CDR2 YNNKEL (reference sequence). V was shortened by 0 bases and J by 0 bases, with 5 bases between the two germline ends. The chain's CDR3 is CASSQDSMNTEAFF. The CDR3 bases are TGTGCCAGCAGCCAAGACAGTATGAACACTGAAGCTTTCTTT.